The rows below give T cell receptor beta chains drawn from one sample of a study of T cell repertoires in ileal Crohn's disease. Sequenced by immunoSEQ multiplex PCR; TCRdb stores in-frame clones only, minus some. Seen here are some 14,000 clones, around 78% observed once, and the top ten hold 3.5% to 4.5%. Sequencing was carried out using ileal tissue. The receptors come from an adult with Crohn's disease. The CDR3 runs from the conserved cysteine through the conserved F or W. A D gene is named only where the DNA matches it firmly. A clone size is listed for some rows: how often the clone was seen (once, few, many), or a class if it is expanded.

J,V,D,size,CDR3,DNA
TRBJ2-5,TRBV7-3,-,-,CASSLTPVGETQYF,TGTGCCAGCAGCTTAACGCCTGTCGGGGAGACCCAGTACTTC
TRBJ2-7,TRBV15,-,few,CATSRDTQGPYEQYF,TGTGCCACCAGCAGAGATACCCAGGGCCCCTACGAGCAGTACTTC
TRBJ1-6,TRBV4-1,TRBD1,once,CASSHPPGTGTIDYNSPLHF,TGCGCCAGCAGCCACCCTCCCGGGACAGGGACCATTGACTATAATTCACCCCTCCACTTT
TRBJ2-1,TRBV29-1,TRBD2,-,CSVAGTSGGAVHEQFF,TGCAGCGTGGCCGGGACTAGCGGGGGGGCAGTACATGAGCAGTTCTTC
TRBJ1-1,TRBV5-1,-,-,CASSSTAGSMNTEAFF,TGCGCCAGCAGCTCCACAGCGGGCTCAATGAACACTGAAGCTTTCTTT
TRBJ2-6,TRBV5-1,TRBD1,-,CASSPGQGASGANVLTF,TGCGCCAGCAGCCCCGGACAGGGGGCATCTGGGGCCAACGTCCTGACTTTC
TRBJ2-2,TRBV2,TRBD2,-,CASRASGGPGTGELFF,TGTGCCAGCAGAGCTAGCGGGGGGCCGGGCACCGGGGAGCTGTTTTTT
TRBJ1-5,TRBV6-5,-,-,CASSYGRNSNQPQHF,TGTGCCAGCAGTTACGGCAGAAATAGCAATCAGCCCCAGCATTTT
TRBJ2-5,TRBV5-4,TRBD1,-,CASTRQGKETQYF,TGTGCCAGCACCCGACAGGGGAAAGAGACCCAGTACTTC
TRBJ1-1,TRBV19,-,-,CASSSLFLAGANTEAFF,TGTGCCAGTAGTAGTTTGTTTCTGGCAGGGGCGAACACTGAAGCTTTCTTT
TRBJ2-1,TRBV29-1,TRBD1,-,CSVEGYRQGIHNEQFF,TGCAGCGTTGAAGGGTACCGACAGGGGATACACAATGAGCAGTTCTTC
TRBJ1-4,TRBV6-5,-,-,CASSYSPGEKLFF,TGTGCCAGCAGTTACTCGCCAGGGGAAAAACTGTTTTTT
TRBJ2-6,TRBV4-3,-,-,CASSQEGGTGANVLTF,TGCGCCAGCAGCCAAGAAGGAGGGACGGGGGCCAACGTCCTGACTTTC
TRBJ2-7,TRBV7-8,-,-,CASSLGTGSVGSYEQYF,TGTGCCAGCAGCTTAGGAACAGGGTCCGTTGGGTCCTACGAGCAGTACTTC
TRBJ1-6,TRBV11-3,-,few,CASSLMRNSPLHF,TGTGCCAGCAGCTTGATGAGGAATTCACCCCTCCACTTT
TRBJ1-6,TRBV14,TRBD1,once,CASSSIRQGPSSPLHF,TGTGCCAGCAGCTCAATTCGACAGGGGCCGTCGTCACCCCTCCACTTT
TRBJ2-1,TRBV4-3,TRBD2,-,CASSHKLAGNNEQFF,TGCGCCAGCAGTCATAAACTAGCGGGGAATAATGAGCAGTTCTTC
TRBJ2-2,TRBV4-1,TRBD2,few,CASSRSLGTSGSGELFF,TGCGCCAGCAGCCGATCCCTCGGGACTAGCGGGTCCGGGGAGCTGTTTTTT
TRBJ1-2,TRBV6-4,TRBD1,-,CASGTGGLNYGYTF,TGTGCCAGCGGGACAGGGGGCTTAAACTATGGCTACACCTTC
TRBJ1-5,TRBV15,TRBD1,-,CATSSGQGTLGQPQHF,TGTGCCACCAGCAGTGGACAGGGGACCCTAGGGCAGCCCCAGCATTTT
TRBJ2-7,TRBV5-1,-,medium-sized,CASSLASGHSYEQYF,TGCGCCAGCAGCTTGGCTTCAGGACACTCCTACGAGCAGTACTTC
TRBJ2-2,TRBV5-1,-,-,CASSVGLLGELFF,TGCGCCAGCAGCGTCGGACTCTTGGGGGAGCTGTTTTTT
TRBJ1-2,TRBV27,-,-,CASSFAGGGYTF,TGTGCCAGCAGTTTCGCGGGTGGTGGCTACACCTTC
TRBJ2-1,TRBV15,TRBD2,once,CATSGLAGQQFF,TGTGCCACCAGCGGGCTAGCGGGGCAACAGTTCTTC
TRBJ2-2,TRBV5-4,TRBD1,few,CASSYYRGTGELFF,TGTGCCAGCAGCTATTACAGGGGAACCGGGGAGCTGTTTTTT
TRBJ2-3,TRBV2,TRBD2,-,CASRQAGASTDTQYF,TGTGCCAGCAGACAAGCGGGGGCCAGCACAGATACGCAGTATTTT
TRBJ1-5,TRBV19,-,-,CASSLGGYNQPQHF,TGTGCCAGTAGCCTCGGGGGATACAATCAGCCCCAGCATTTT
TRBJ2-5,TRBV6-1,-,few,CASSQGPETQYF,TGTGCCAGCTCACAGGGCCCAGAGACCCAGTACTTC
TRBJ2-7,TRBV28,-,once,CASNTAGYEQYF,TGTGCCAGCAACACGGCGGGATACGAGCAGTACTTC
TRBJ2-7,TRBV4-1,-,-,CASSQGSSYEQYF,TGCGCCAGCAGCCAAGGCAGTTCCTACGAGCAGTACTTC
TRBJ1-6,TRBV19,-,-,CASSPRGGANSPLHF,TGTGCCAGTAGCCCCCGCGGGGGAGCAAATTCACCCCTCCACTTT
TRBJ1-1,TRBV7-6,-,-,CASSLVAGARTEAFF,TGTGCCAGCAGCTTAGTCGCGGGGGCTCGCACTGAAGCTTTCTTT
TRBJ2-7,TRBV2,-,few,CASSEVAEQYF,TGTGCCAGCAGTGAAGTGGCCGAGCAGTACTTC
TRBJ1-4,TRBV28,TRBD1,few,CASSEQGFNEKLFF,TGTGCCAGCAGCGAACAGGGGTTTAATGAAAAACTGTTTTTT
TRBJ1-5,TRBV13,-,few,CASSLGGGADNQPQHF,TGTGCCAGCAGCTTAGGCGGGGGGGCCGACAATCAGCCCCAGCATTTT
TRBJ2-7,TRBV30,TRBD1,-,CAWSVWRQGASEQYF,TGTGCCTGGAGTGTATGGAGACAGGGGGCCAGCGAGCAGTACTTC
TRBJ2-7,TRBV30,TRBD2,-,CAWTSGSYEQYF,TGTGCCTGGACTAGCGGCTCCTACGAGCAGTACTTC
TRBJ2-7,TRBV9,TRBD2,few,CASSPGGVGYEQYF,TGTGCCAGCAGCCCCGGGGGGGTTGGCTACGAGCAGTACTTC
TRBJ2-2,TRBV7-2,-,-,CASSLVVLTGELFF,TGTGCCAGCAGCTTAGTAGTCCTCACCGGGGAGCTGTTTTTT
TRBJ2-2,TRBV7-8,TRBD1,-,CASSHRGSNTGELFF,TGTGCCAGCAGCCACAGGGGCTCGAACACCGGGGAGCTGTTTTTT
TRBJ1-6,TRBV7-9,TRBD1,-,CASSSTDRANSPLHF,TGTGCCAGCAGCTCGACCGACAGGGCCAATTCACCCCTCCACTTT
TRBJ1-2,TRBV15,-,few,CATSRATGSQTF,TGTGCCACCAGCAGAGCAACCGGGTCGCAGACCTTC
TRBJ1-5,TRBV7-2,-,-,CASSHGGSGQPQHF,TGTGCCAGCAGTCACGGGGGGAGCGGTCAGCCCCAGCATTTT
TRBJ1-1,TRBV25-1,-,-,CASSDPGVRGSEAFF,TGTGCCAGCAGTGATCCAGGGGTTAGGGGCTCTGAAGCTTTCTTT
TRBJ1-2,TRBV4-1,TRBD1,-,CASSQDRGYTQYGYTF,TGCGCCAGCAGCCAGGACAGGGGTTACACCCAATACGGCTACACCTTC
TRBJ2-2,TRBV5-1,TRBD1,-,CASSLSPGTGTGELFF,TGCGCCAGCAGCTTGTCCCCCGGGACAGGGACCGGGGAGCTGTTTTTT
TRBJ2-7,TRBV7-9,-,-,CASSLGKGAYEQYF,TGTGCCAGCAGCTTAGGCAAAGGGGCCTACGAGCAGTACTTC
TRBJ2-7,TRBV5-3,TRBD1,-,CARSFNRGKEQYF,TGTGCCAGAAGCTTCAACAGGGGGAAGGAGCAGTACTTC
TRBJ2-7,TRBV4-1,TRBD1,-,CASSQLQGAVREQYF,TGCGCCAGCAGCCAACTACAGGGGGCGGTACGCGAGCAGTACTTC
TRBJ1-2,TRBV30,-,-,CAWRWGVDYGYTF,TGTGCCTGGAGGTGGGGGGTCGACTATGGCTACACCTTC
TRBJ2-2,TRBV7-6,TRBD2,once,CASSSSGGAITTGELFF,TGTGCCAGCAGCTCTAGCGGGGGGGCCATTACGACCGGGGAGCTGTTTTTT
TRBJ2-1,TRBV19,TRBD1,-,CASSRQGRYNEQFF,TGTGCCAGTAGTAGACAGGGGCGGTACAATGAGCAGTTCTTC
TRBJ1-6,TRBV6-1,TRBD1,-,CASRETGGGSPLHF,TGTGCCAGCAGGGAGACAGGGGGTGGATCGCCCCTCCACTTT
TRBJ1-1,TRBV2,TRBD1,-,CASSEDGTGVAFF,TGTGCCAGCAGTGAAGACGGGACAGGGGTTGCTTTCTTT
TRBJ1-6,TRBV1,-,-,CTSSQARRTYNSPLHF,TGCACCAGCAGCCAAGCGAGGAGGACCTATAATTCACCCCTCCACTTT